A single sample is the source of the 9 T cell receptor beta chains below, sequenced in a study of STAT5B mutations in CD4+ large granular lymphocyte leukemia (dated by TCRdb to about 2022). Library construction relied on the immunoSEQ multiplex PCR assay. What TCRdb holds here is the immuneACCESS table cut down to in-frame rearrangements. Part of the clones is not present; checked against another copy, under half of the missing clones reflect an unresolved V gene, and the others are unexplained. In this sample the table shows some 51,000 clones, about four fifths of which occur a single time. The ten biggest clones cover roughly 0.35% of the sample. The sequenced sample consisted of CD4+ T cells from blood buffy coats. The receptors originated from a human donor in good health.

V is TRBV7-2 and J is TRBJ2-7; 11 positions match TRBD2. The V segment lost 3 bases and the J segment 5 bases; nucleotides outside the gene matches: 6. The CDR3 runs to 15 residues. Germline CDR1 SGHTA, CDR2 FQGNSA. The CDR3 DNA sequence: TGTGCCAGCAGCTTGGGTAGCGGGGGGGCTAACGAGCAGTACTTC. Residues: CASSLGSGGANEQYF.

In this sample, this clone turned up once. The V call is TRBV18, the J call TRBJ1-1, with D unresolved. V gave up 5 bases and J gave up 0 bases, with 10 bases separating them. Germline CDR1 and CDR2: KGHSH and LQKENI. The CDR3 runs 14 residues. The CDR3 sequence is CASSGDLLNTEAFF. CDR3 DNA: TGTGCCAGCTCAGGGGATCTACTGAACACTGAAGCTTTCTTT.

The chain recombines TRBV28 with TRBJ1-1; D ambiguous. CDR1 is MDHEN, CDR2 SYDVKM, per germline. CDR3 size: 11 residues. The V end lost 3 bases, the J end lost 7 bases, and 6 bases lay between the germline ends. Here the CDR3 reads CASSLMGEAFF. For the CDR3, the DNA is TGTGCCAGCAGTTTGATGGGTGAAGCTTTCTTT.

This clone was picked up a small number of times. The chain couples TRBV2 to TRBJ2-7; 11 positions match TRBD2. Germline V CDR1 and CDR2: SNHLY, FYNNEI. V lost 6 bases to trimming and J lost 4 bases; unmatched junction nucleotides: 5. This CDR3 has 14 amino acids. CDR3 region: CASRPGTSGYEQYF. The DNA of the CDR3 is TGTGCCAGCAGGCCCGGGACTAGCGGATACGAGCAGTACTTC.

The gene calls are TRBV7-2 and TRBJ2-1, with 12 positions matching TRBD2. Looked up from germline, CDR1 is SGHTA and CDR2 is FQGNSA. V lost 6 bases and J lost 0; bases outside the gene matches: 6. The CDR3 contains 17 residues. The CDR3, as DNA: TGTGCCAGCAGTTCTAGCGGGAGGGTGAGCTCCTACAATGAGCAGTTCTTC. This translates into CASSSSGRVSSYNEQFF. Filled out from reference TRBV7-2 and TRBJ2-1, the complete variable domain reads GAGVSQSPSNKVTEKGKDVELRCDPISGHTALYWYRQSLGQGLEFLIYFQGNSAPDKSGLPSDRFSAERTGGSVSTLTIQRTQQEDSAVYLCASSSSGRVSSYNEQFFGPGTRLTVL.

The DNA of the CDR3 is TGTGCCAGCAGCTCCCGCCTAGCGGGACGATCCTACGAGCAGTACTTC. Translated: CASSSRLAGRSYEQYF. The chain recombines TRBV5-4 with TRBJ2-7, with 9 bases that match TRBD2. The CDR3 length is 16 residues. V shed 3 bases and J 1 base; nucleotides not matched to a gene: 8. CDR1 SGHNT and CDR2 YYREEE come from the germline V gene (reference sequence).

This clone was seen only once. The genes are TRBV25-1 and TRBJ2-1; 10 positions agree with TRBD2. Germline V CDR1 and CDR2: MGHDK, SYGVNS. V dropped 5 bases and J dropped 8; count of bases not matched to a gene: 6. The CDR3 length is 14 residues. CDR3 loop: CASSLLAGVDEQFF. The DNA for the CDR3 is TGTGCCAGCAGTTTGCTAGCGGGAGTCGATGAGCAGTTCTTC.

The V gene is TRBV5-4, the J gene TRBJ1-2; 7 bases fit TRBD1. The length of the CDR3 is 13 residues. Trimming at V came to 4 bases and at J to 8 bases, leaving 8 bases not matched to a gene. CDR1 and CDR2 from the germline V gene are SGHNT and YYREEE (reference sequence). The CDR3 DNA reads as TGTGCCAGCAGCCCGGGACAGATGAACGGCTACACCTTC. Amino acids: CASSPGQMNGYTF.

The chain links TRBV7-3 to TRBJ2-7, with D perhaps matching TRBD1 or TRBD2 (5 bases each). Per germline, CDR1 SGHTA and CDR2 FQGTGA. V shed 5 bases and J shed 6 bases, with 14 bases lying between them. The CDR3 covers 13 residues. CDR3 in amino acids: CASSPGLGGEQYF. CDR3 DNA: TGTGCCAGCAGCCCAGGTCTTGGGGGCGAGCAGTACTTC. Drawing the rest from reference TRBV7-3 and TRBJ2-7, the complete variable domain is GAGVSQTPSNKVTEKGKYVELRCDPISGHTALYWYRQSLGQGPEFLIYFQGTGAADDSGLPNDRFFAVRPEGSVSTLKIQRTERGDSAVYLCASSPGLGGEQYFGPGTRLTVT.